This entry lists 31 T cell receptor beta chains sequenced from one sample in a study of TIL therapy for anti-PD-1-resistant metastatic lung cancer. Sequencing used immunoSEQ v3. Sequenced by immunoSEQ multiplex PCR; TCRdb stores in-frame clones only, minus some. The data hold 14,000 to 15,000 clones, with around 86% observed a single time. Specified time point: pre-treatment sample, taken before nivolumab and TIL therapy. The material was blood, obtained at baseline. All receptors come from a person between 30 and 80 years old with non-small cell lung cancer.

The chain joins TRBV5-1 to TRBJ2-2; D unclear. Germline CDR1 SGHRS, CDR2 YFSETQ. This CDR3 is 15 amino acids long. V shed 5 bases and J shed 5 bases, with 16 bases lying between them. In DNA, the CDR3 is TGCGCCAGCAGGCACCAGGTAGAACTTACCGGGGAGCTGTTTTTT. The encoded protein is CASRHQVELTGELFF.

V usage is TRBV28 and J usage is TRBJ1-5; 8 positions match TRBD1. The CDR3 has 14 amino acids. Germline assignment: CDR1 MDHEN and CDR2 SYDVKM. V trimming: 6 bases; J trimming: 2 bases; junction bases outside the gene matches: 3. CDR3 nucleotide sequence: TGTGCCAGCAGCTCGACAGGGGGCAATCAGCCCCAGCATTTT. As protein: CASSSTGGNQPQHF. The full variable domain, with the rest looked up from reference TRBV28 and TRBJ1-5, is DVKVTQSSRYLVKRTGEKVFLECVQDMDHENMFWYRQDPGLGLRLIYFSYDVKMKEKGDIPEGYSVSREKKERFSLILESASTNQTSMYLCASSSTGGNQPQHFGDGTRLSIL.

V and J are TRBV7-9 and TRBJ1-2; the D is unclear. CDR3 size: 14 residues. CDR1 is SEHNR, CDR2 FQNEAQ, per germline (reference sequence). V shed 5 bases and J shed 6 bases, with 16 bases lying between them. The CDR3, as DNA: TGTGCCAGCAGCCCAACCCCGGGAGCCGATGGCTACACCTTC. Encoded protein: CASSPTPGADGYTF.

As DNA, the CDR3 is TGTGCCAGCAGTTCCGCCGGGACAGGGTTGAATGAGCAGTTCTTC. Translating gives CASSSAGTGLNEQFF. The chain uses TRBV6-6 and TRBJ2-1, with 9 positions matching TRBD1. Germline V gives CDR1 MNHNY, CDR2 SVGAGI (reference sequence). V lost 4 bases, J lost 7 bases, and 8 bases stayed unmatched. The CDR3 consists of 15 residues.

This chain links TRBV21-1 with TRBJ1-2; the D call TRBD1 from the table was never checked on the DNA. TRBV21-1 is a recognized pseudogene. This CDR3 region has 14 residues. CDR3 sequence reads: CASSKGTGGGGYTF. The CDR3 coding sequence is TGTGCCAGCAGCAAAGGAACAGGGGGCGGTGGCTACACCTTC.

The V call is TRBV5-1, the J call TRBJ2-1, with a tentative D call TRBD2 (7 bases). The V gene lost 1 base and the J gene lost 3 bases, with 11 bases spanning the gap. Per the germline V gene, CDR1 is SGHRS and CDR2 is YFSETQ. The length of the CDR3 is 15 residues. The CDR3 spells CASSLTGGVYNEQFF. In DNA form, the CDR3 reads TGCGCCAGCAGCTTGACGGGGGGCGTCTACAATGAGCAGTTCTTC.

The CDR3 coding sequence is TGTGCCAGCAGTTACTCAGGGGCGGCCCAAGAGACCCAGTACTTC. Translating it yields CASSYSGAAQETQYF. V is TRBV6-5 and J is TRBJ2-5; D might be TRBD1 (5 bases). The germline CDR1 and CDR2 sequences are MNHEY and SVGAGI. Between the trimmed V and J ends, which lost 0 bases and 1 base, there was a span of 9 bases. The CDR3 consists of 15 residues.

The chain links TRBV29-1 to TRBJ2-2, with TRBD1 identical over 8 bases. CDR3 size: 14 residues. The germline gives CDR1 SQVTM, CDR2 ANQGSEA. V gave up 5 bases and J gave up 5 bases; unmatched junction bases: 7. The CDR3 sequence: CSVRGQVDTGELFF. In DNA form, the CDR3 reads TGCAGCGTTAGGGGACAGGTCGATACCGGGGAGCTGTTTTTT.

The genes are TRBV5-6 and TRBJ2-1, with 7 bases fitting TRBD2. J gave up 4 bases and V 3 bases, and 13 bases lay outside the gene matches. Germline CDR1 SGHDT, CDR2 YYEEEE. The CDR3 is 17 residues long. CDR3 in DNA: TGTGCCAGCAGCTCTCCCGGGGGGAGGGCCAGGTACAATGAGCAGTTCTTC. Residues: CASSSPGGRARYNEQFF.

The chain carries TRBV7-2 and TRBJ1-2, with D possibly matching TRBD1 (6 bases). Germline-derived CDR1 and CDR2 are SGHTA and FQGNSA. Trimming left V 6 bases short and J 3 bases short, with 11 bases between. There are 13 residues in the CDR3. CDR3 DNA sequence: TGTGCCAGCAGTTTTGCAGGGGACTATGGCTACACCTTC. Encoded protein: CASSFAGDYGYTF.

The chain uses TRBV19 and TRBJ2-2; D unresolved. This CDR3 has 14 amino acids. The ends were cut back, 5 bases at V and 6 bases at J, with 13 bases in the middle. Germline assignment: CDR1 LNHDA and CDR2 SQIVND (reference sequence). The CDR3 reads CASSSFRISGELFF. The DNA of the CDR3 is TGTGCCAGTAGTTCTTTCCGGATTTCCGGGGAGCTGTTTTTT. The full variable domain, with the rest looked up from reference TRBV19 and TRBJ2-2, is DGGITQSPKYLFRKEGQNVTLSCEQNLNHDAMYWYRQDPGQGLRLIYYSQIVNDFQKGDIAEGYSVSREKKESFPLTVTSAQKNPTAFYLCASSSFRISGELFFGEGSRLTVL.

The rearrangement links TRBV6-6 to TRBJ2-3, with a weak D call TRBD1 (5 bases). There are 15 residues in the CDR3. Germline V gene sequence: CDR1 MNHNY, CDR2 SVGAGI (reference sequence). V was pared by 2 bases and J by 2 bases, with 11 bases between. CDR3: CASSYVRVPTDTQYF. The CDR3 region has the DNA TGTGCCAGCAGTTACGTCAGGGTCCCCACAGATACGCAGTATTTT.

In DNA, the CDR3 is TGTGCCAGCAGTGGGCAGGGTAGGGAGACCCAGTACTTC. It is translated as CASSGQGRETQYF. The chain uses TRBV5-4 and TRBJ2-5; TRBD1 is a possible D gene (5 bases). Germline V gives CDR1 SGHNT, CDR2 YYREEE (reference sequence). The CDR3 has 13 residues. V dropped 5 bases and J dropped 5 bases, with 13 bases sitting between them.

The J gene is TRBJ1-1, the V gene TRBV9; perhaps TRBD1 as D (5 bases). The V end was cut by 0 bases, the J end by 4 bases, with 10 bases between. This CDR3 has 14 amino acids. Per germline, CDR1 SGDLS and CDR2 YYNGEE. CDR3 loop: CASSVGGGGTEAFF. CDR3 coding DNA: TGTGCCAGCAGCGTAGGCGGGGGGGGCACTGAAGCTTTCTTT.

This clone was counted only a few times. The gene calls are TRBV30 and TRBJ1-5; 7 bases agree with TRBD1. The CDR3 contains 15 residues. Germline CDR1 is GTSNPN and CDR2 is SVGIG (reference sequence). The J segment lost 2 bases and the V segment lost 0 bases, leaving 4 bases of the junction unmatched. This chain's CDR3 is CAWSVTGFGNQPQHF. The DNA of the CDR3 is TGTGCCTGGAGTGTGACAGGGTTTGGCAATCAGCCCCAGCATTTT.

The chain links TRBV5-1 to TRBJ2-1, with TRBD2 matching 11 bases. The trim removed 3 bases at V and 4 bases at J, leaving 9 bases unmatched. Germline lookup yields CDR1 SGHRS and CDR2 YFSETQ. This CDR3 comprises 17 residues. The CDR3 region is CASSSGSGTSGYNEQFF. DNA of the CDR3: TGCGCCAGCAGCTCAGGTTCCGGGACTAGCGGTTACAATGAGCAGTTCTTC.

V usage is TRBV19 and J usage is TRBJ2-2, with TRBD2 matching 10 bases. The germline gives CDR1 LNHDA, CDR2 SQIVND (reference sequence). This CDR3 spans 17 amino acids. The V and J ends lost 8 bases and 6 bases, in that order; junction bases with no gene match: 15. Here the CDR3 DNA reads TGTGCCAGTGCCACCGGACGACTAGCGGGCCCTCCCGGGGAGCTGTTTTTT. As protein: CASATGRLAGPPGELFF.

The rearrangement links TRBV11-2 to TRBJ1-4; D not certain. The germline V gene encodes CDR1 SGHAT and CDR2 FQNNGV. V was pared by 5 bases and J by 0 bases, with 16 bases between. CDR3 length: 17 amino acids. The CDR3 spells CASSAPLRAATNEKLFF. CDR3 sequence (DNA): TGTGCCAGCAGCGCTCCCCTTCGGGCAGCAACTAATGAAAAACTGTTTTTT.

Worth noting for this clone: This sample includes further DNA sequences coding for the same CDR3. The gene calls are TRBV5-6 and TRBJ2-1; no firm D call. The CDR3 is 14 residues long. CDR1 is SGHDT, CDR2 YYEEEE, per germline. The germline V and J ends were trimmed by 2 bases and 2 bases, with 8 bases remaining between them. CDR3 nucleotide sequence: TGTGCCAGCAGCTTAGGGCAGCCCTACAATGAGCAGTTCTTC. It yields the protein CASSLGQPYNEQFF.

The chain couples TRBV30 to TRBJ1-6; D is perhaps TRBD1 (5 bases). The germline V gene encodes CDR1 GTSNPN and CDR2 SVGIG (reference sequence). This CDR3 has 15 residues. The germline V and J ends were trimmed by 2 bases and 1 base, with 9 bases remaining between them. The CDR3: CAWSWGGSYNSPLHF. The CDR3 bases are TGTGCCTGGAGTTGGGGGGGTTCCTATAATTCACCCCTCCACTTT.

The gene calls are TRBV5-1 and TRBJ2-5; 9 bases are shared with TRBD1. From germline, CDR1 is SGHRS and CDR2 YFSETQ. V trimming: 2 bases; J trimming: 4 bases; junction bases outside the gene matches: 3. The CDR3 has 14 amino acids. CDR3 coding DNA: TGCGCCAGCAGCTTCGGACAGGGGAGAGAGACCCAGTACTTC. Protein product: CASSFGQGRETQYF.

The V call is TRBV4-2, the J call TRBJ2-3, with D unclear. Germline-derived CDR1 and CDR2 are LGHNA and YNFKEQ. The length of the CDR3 is 15 residues. V was pared by 4 bases and J by 1 base, with 12 bases between. CDR3 loop: CASSPNGGGTDTQYF. The CDR3 DNA reads TGTGCCAGCAGCCCGAATGGCGGAGGCACAGATACGCAGTATTTT.

The J gene is TRBJ2-1, the V gene TRBV10-3; D remains ambiguous. The CDR3 length is 13 residues. The germline V gene encodes CDR1 ENHRY and CDR2 SYGVKD. The V gene lost 3 bases and the J gene lost 7 bases, with 10 bases spanning the gap. DNA of the CDR3: TGTGCCATCAGTGATCGTCTTGAAAATGAGCAGTTCTTC. This codes for CAISDRLENEQFF.

The V call is TRBV4-3, the J call TRBJ1-2, with D unclear. The V gene lost 4 bases and the J gene lost 1 base, with 7 bases spanning the gap. Germline CDR1 and CDR2: LGHNA and YSLEER. The CDR3 has 13 residues. Written as DNA, the CDR3 is TGCGCCAGCAGCCGAGACGTTAACTATGGCTACACCTTC. Its translation: CASSRDVNYGYTF.

The gene calls are TRBV28 and TRBJ2-7; 8 positions match TRBD2. The V gene's germline CDR1 is MDHEN and CDR2 SYDVKM. Trimming removed 2 bases from V and 6 bases from J; junction bases left unmatched: 12. This CDR3 has 16 residues. The CDR3 sequence is CASSLDGGLVTSEQYF. CDR3 nucleotide sequence: TGTGCCAGCAGTTTAGATGGGGGACTAGTGACTAGCGAGCAGTACTTC.

The chain's CDR3 is CASSKGVASGVGGGETQYF. The DNA for the CDR3 is TGCGCCAGCAGCAAGGGGGTGGCTAGCGGGGTGGGAGGTGGAGAGACCCAGTACTTC. The rearrangement links TRBV4-1 to TRBJ2-5; 9 bases match TRBD2. This CDR3 comprises 19 residues. The ends lost 5 bases at V and 4 bases at J; junction bases unmatched: 20. Germline CDR1 is MGHRA and CDR2 is YSYEKL.

This clone was detected a few times. The chain joins TRBV19 to TRBJ1-5; no firm D call. Trimming took 1 base from V and 1 from J, leaving 8 bases between them. Germline CDR1 LNHDA, CDR2 SQIVND (reference sequence). The length of the CDR3 is 15 residues. CDR3 residues: CASSIGPPSNQPQHF. The CDR3 DNA is TGTGCCAGTAGTATAGGGCCCCCGAGCAATCAGCCCCAGCATTTT.

The chain recombines TRBV11-3 with TRBJ1-4; 7 bases agree with TRBD1. The germline V gene has CDR1 SGHNT and CDR2 YENEEA. J gave up 6 bases and V 4 bases, and 2 bases lay outside the gene matches. There are 13 residues in the CDR3. Here the CDR3 DNA reads TGTGCCAGCAGCTCCGACAGGGATGAAAAACTGTTTTTT. Translating gives CASSSDRDEKLFF.

The V and J genes are TRBV27 and TRBJ1-2; the D gene is possibly TRBD1 (6 bases). This CDR3 is built from 16 residues. Germline lookup yields CDR1 MNHEY and CDR2 SMNVEV (reference sequence). The V gene lost 5 bases and the J gene lost 2 bases, with 18 bases spanning the gap. The CDR3 region has the DNA TGTGCCAGCAGTACCACGCGGCGGGGACACAACTATGGCTACACCTTC. Translation gives CASSTTRRGHNYGYTF.

This rearrangement joins TRBV30 to TRBJ2-1; D is undetermined. Germline lookup yields CDR1 GTSNPN and CDR2 SVGIG (reference sequence). V lost 2 bases to trimming and J lost 13 bases, with 12 bases between them. The CDR3 totals 11 residues. DNA for the CDR3: TGTGCCTGGAGTCAAGGACCCGTTCAGTTCTTC. Its translation is CAWSQGPVQFF.

The chain employs TRBV19 and TRBJ2-2, with TRBD2 matching 8 bases. Unmatched junction bases numbered 14, after V lost 6 bases and J lost 5 bases. The V gene's germline CDR1 is LNHDA and CDR2 SQIVND (reference sequence). This CDR3 has 17 amino acids. CDR3 DNA: TGTGCCAGTAGCGCTCGTGGGATCGGGGGGGCTACCGGGGAGCTGTTTTTT. Its protein product is CASSARGIGGATGELFF.